The clone carrying this T cell receptor beta chain is a singleton in its sample. As yet, its antigen is unknown. The data derive from a study of identical twins. Findings and caveats of the study: Among beta out-of-frame sequences, excess sharing between twins appeared weaker. Conclusions came from cross-sectional statistical analysis, not from following the same donors.

Germline CDR1 MGHRA, CDR2 YSYEKL. The CDR3 loop spans 16 amino acids. Trimming cost V 1 base and J 7 bases, with 19 bases left between them. Carrying unique molecular identifiers, the cDNA also gained a universal primer site through template switching. TCRdb processed the 5' RACE reads anew with MiXCR; each CDR3 protein has one entry. The table lists around 690,000 distinct CDR3 sequences, about 20% of them singletons. These records were also assigned to another study, of T cells expressing NK-cell markers. From that paper: About six donors carried dominant NKG2C+ clonotypes that made up roughly 1.0-7.0% of their CD8+ T cells.

The chain has TRBV4-1 and TRBJ1-2; D gene uncertain. The TCR was taken from a woman aged 18-29 years in good health. Source material: PBMCs. CDR3 amino acids: CASSQASRSPGGGYTF. The CDR3 nucleotides read TGCGCCAGCAGCCAAGCGAGTCGGAGCCCCGGAGGTGGCTACACCTTC.